This T cell receptor (beta chain) is drawn from a study of T cell responses to AZD1222 COVID-19 vaccine. The assay was immunoSEQ multiplex PCR, and TCRdb's table has in-frame clones only and misses some. The profile covers around 190,000 clones, with approximately 92% appearing a single time and over 1% taken by the ten largest. The CDR3 is 16 residues long. Germline-derived CDR1 and CDR2 are DFQATT and SNEGSKA (reference sequence). After removal of 3 bases from V and 4 bases from J, the junction contained 10 bases not matched to a gene. The sample consisted of peripheral blood, taken on day 0 of AZD1222 vaccination. The clonotype originates from an adult in good health. The rearrangement links TRBV20-1 to TRBJ1-1; 11 bases line up with TRBD1. CDR3 sequence reads: CSASGQGANLGTEAFF. The DNA of the CDR3 is TGCAGTGCTAGTGGACAGGGGGCGAACCTGGGCACTGAAGCTTTCTTT.